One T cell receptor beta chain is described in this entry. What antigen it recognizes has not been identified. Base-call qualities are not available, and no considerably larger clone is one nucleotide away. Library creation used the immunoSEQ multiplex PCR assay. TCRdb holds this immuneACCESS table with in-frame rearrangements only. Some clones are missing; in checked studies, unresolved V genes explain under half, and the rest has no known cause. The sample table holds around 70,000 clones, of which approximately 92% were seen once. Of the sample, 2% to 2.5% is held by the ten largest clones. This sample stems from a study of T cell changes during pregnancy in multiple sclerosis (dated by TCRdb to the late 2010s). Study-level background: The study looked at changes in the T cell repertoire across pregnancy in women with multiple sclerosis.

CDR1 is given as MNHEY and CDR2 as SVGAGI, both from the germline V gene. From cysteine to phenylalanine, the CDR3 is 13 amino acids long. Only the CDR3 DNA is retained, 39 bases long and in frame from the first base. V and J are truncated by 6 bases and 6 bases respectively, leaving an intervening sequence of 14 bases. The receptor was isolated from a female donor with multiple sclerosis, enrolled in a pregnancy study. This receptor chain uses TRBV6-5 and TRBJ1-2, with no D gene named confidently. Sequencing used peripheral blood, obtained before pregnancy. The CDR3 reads CASSRGKIDGYTF. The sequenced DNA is TGTGCCAGCAGCCGAGGGAAGATCGATGGCTACACCTTC.